The 21 T cell receptor beta chains reported below all come from one sample, sequenced in a study of CD8 T cells in Susac syndrome. With random hexamers, reverse transcription was performed on roughly 0.45 to 1 ug of RNA. TCRdb redid the calling of the immunoSEQ multiplex PCR reads with MiXCR, one entry per CDR3 protein. The profile covers 150,000 to 200,000 distinct CDR3 sequences, with about 91% appearing a single time and roughly 0.087% taken by the ten largest. Sequencing was carried out using CD4+ T cells from PBMCs. All receptors derive from a human donor with Susac syndrome.

The chain employs TRBV18 and TRBJ1-1, with 7 nucleotides matching TRBD1. Unmatched junction bases numbered 17, after V lost 8 bases and J lost 5 bases. Germline CDR1 reads KGHSH; CDR2 reads LQKENI. This CDR3 region has 16 residues. CDR3 protein: CASPQGLTGRMTEAFF. The CDR3 DNA sequence: TGTGCCAGCCCGCAAGGCCTGACAGGGCGGATGACTGAAGCTTTCTTT.

V usage is TRBV28 and J usage is TRBJ1-5, with 7 positions matching TRBD1. CDR1 is MDHEN, CDR2 SYDVKM, per germline. The ends lost 6 bases at V and 3 bases at J; junction bases unmatched: 2. The CDR3 is made up of 13 amino acids. Here the CDR3 DNA reads TGTGCCAGCAGGGGACAGCTCAATCAGCCCCAGCATTTT. Amino acids: CASRGQLNQPQHF.

V usage is TRBV10-3 and J usage is TRBJ1-5; the match to TRBD1 covers 8 bases. Germline CDR1 reads ENHRY; CDR2 reads SYGVKD. The CDR3 length is 15 residues. J gave up 3 bases and V 8 bases, and 9 bases lay outside the gene matches. The CDR3 protein is CAIGGTTGANQPQHF. For the CDR3, the DNA is TGTGCCATCGGAGGGACGACAGGGGCCAATCAGCCCCAGCATTTT.

The gene calls are TRBV5-1 and TRBJ1-5, with TRBD1 matching over 7 bases. The CDR3 sequence is 14 residues long. The ends lost 4 bases at V and 4 bases at J; junction bases unmatched: 5. The germline CDR1 and CDR2 sequences are SGHRS and YFSETQ. The CDR3: CASSAGTENQPQHF. The CDR3, as DNA: TGCGCCAGCAGCGCCGGGACAGAAAATCAGCCCCAGCATTTT.

The rearrangement joins TRBV10-3 to TRBJ2-3; no reliable D call. CDR1 is ENHRY and CDR2 is SYGVKD in the germline V gene. The CDR3 totals 15 residues. V was clipped by 0 bases and J by 0 bases, with 7 bases between them. The CDR3 sequence: CAISESPASTDTQYF. CDR3 bases: TGTGCCATCAGTGAGTCACCGGCTAGCACAGATACGCAGTATTTT.

The gene calls are TRBV28 and TRBJ2-1; 9 bases align to TRBD1. Germline V gene data show CDR1 as MDHEN and CDR2 as SYDVKM. There are 16 residues in the CDR3. Losses at the gene ends were 6 bases for V and 8 bases for J; bases not matched to a gene: 14. The CDR3 DNA is TGTGCCAGCAGCAAACCCGGGACAGGGTACCCCCATGAGCAGTTCTTC. As protein: CASSKPGTGYPHEQFF.

V usage is TRBV5-5 and J usage is TRBJ2-5, with D tentatively TRBD2 (6 bases). V was cut by 4 bases and J by 4 bases, with 17 bases left in between. Looked up from germline, CDR1 is SGHKS and CDR2 is YYEKEE (reference sequence). This CDR3 is 15 amino acids long. The CDR3 DNA follows: TGTGCCAGCAGCCCCTCCTGGGGAGGTTTAGAGACCCAGTACTTC. It encodes CASSPSWGGLETQYF.

The chain recombines TRBV20-1 with TRBJ2-1; 7 bases match TRBD2. Germline CDR1 and CDR2: DFQATT and SNEGSKA (reference sequence). With 1 base clipped from V and 4 bases from J, the junction kept 7 bases outside the gene matches. CDR3 length equals 15 residues. The CDR3 coding sequence is TGCAGTGCTAGAGGCCCAGCGGGGATTTACAATGAGCAGTTCTTC. Translated, it gives CSARGPAGIYNEQFF.

This clonotype has a single count. The chain employs TRBV25-1 and TRBJ2-4; 9 bases are shared with TRBD2. The CDR3 spans 13 residues. The V and J ends lost 6 bases and 7 bases, in that order; junction bases with no gene match: 4. Germline lookup yields CDR1 MGHDK and CDR2 SYGVNS. The chain's CDR3 is CASRGGRANIQYF. CDR3 nucleotides: TGTGCCAGCAGAGGCGGGAGGGCCAACATTCAGTACTTC.

CDR3 nucleotides: TGTGCCAGCAGTTTATTTCGGGGAAGTCAGCCCCAGCATTTT. This sequence encodes CASSLFRGSQPQHF. The V call is TRBV27, the J call TRBJ1-5, with unresolved D. Per germline, CDR1 MNHEY and CDR2 SMNVEV (reference sequence). This CDR3 region has 14 residues. V dropped 1 base and J dropped 6 bases, with 10 bases sitting between them.

This chain uses TRBV20-1 with TRBJ2-7, with D tentatively TRBD2 (5 bases). Germline CDR1 and CDR2: DFQATT and SNEGSKA (reference sequence). This CDR3 contains 16 residues. Trimming took 1 base from V and 0 from J, leaving 16 bases between them. CDR3 sequence reads: CSARGRTGTGSYEQYF. The CDR3 nucleotides are TGCAGTGCTAGAGGTCGCACGGGAACCGGCTCCTACGAGCAGTACTTC.

The rearrangement links TRBV18 to TRBJ2-7; maybe TRBD2 (5 bases). This CDR3 is built from 14 residues. V lost 4 bases to trimming and J lost 6 bases, with 16 bases between them. The germline V gene has CDR1 KGHSH and CDR2 LQKENI. The CDR3 bases are TGTGCCAGCTCACTGGTCGGGGTTGGTGGCGAGCAGTACTTC. Its protein is CASSLVGVGGEQYF.

The rearrangement joins TRBV4-1 to TRBJ2-1; 8 bases agree with TRBD2. The CDR3 consists of 19 residues. Germline assignment: CDR1 MGHRA and CDR2 YSYEKL. V trimming: 1 base; J trimming: 8 bases; junction bases outside the gene matches: 19. The CDR3 region is CASSQGPGAGVSGGYEQFF. DNA of the CDR3: TGCGCCAGCAGCCAAGGCCCCGGAGCGGGGGTCTCGGGGGGGTATGAGCAGTTCTTC.

The rearrangement uses TRBV12-3 or TRBV12-4 and TRBJ1-1; D may be TRBD1 (5 bases). Trimming pared 6 bases from V and 1 base from J, leaving 21 bases between. The CDR3 runs 17 residues. The CDR3 DNA sequence: TGTGCCAGCAGGTTAATCCAGGGCGGTACAGGGAACACTGAAGCTTTCTTT. It yields the protein CASRLIQGGTGNTEAFF.

This rearrangement joins TRBV5-1 to TRBJ2-3; maybe TRBD2 (6 bases). The CDR3 has 17 residues. V lost 0 bases, J lost 6 bases, and 20 bases lay in between. CDR1 and CDR2 (germline): SGHRS, YFSETQ. CDR3 amino acids: CASSLVVRRADSDTQYF. In DNA, the CDR3 is TGCGCCAGCAGCTTGGTTGTTAGGAGGGCTGATTCGGATACGCAGTATTTT.

The chain links TRBV7-2 to TRBJ1-4, with 7 positions matching TRBD1. This CDR3 spans 16 amino acids. V shed 0 bases and J 7 bases; nucleotides not matched to a gene: 8. Germline V lookup: CDR1 SGHTA, CDR2 FQGNSA. The CDR3, as DNA: TGTGCCAGCAGCTTAGCGCTGAGACAGGGTTCTGAAAAACTGTTTTTT. This gives the protein CASSLALRQGSEKLFF.

The chain combines TRBV25-1 with TRBJ2-1; D may be TRBD1 or TRBD2 (5 bases each). This CDR3 region has 14 residues. V was trimmed by 3 bases and J by 8 bases, leaving 14 bases between them. Germline lookup yields CDR1 MGHDK and CDR2 SYGVNS. The CDR3 reads CASSERAGRHEQFF. CDR3 nucleotides: TGTGCCAGCAGTGAGAGGGCAGGGCGGCATGAGCAGTTCTTC.

This CDR3 reads CASSLAARGQAYSNQPQHF. The CDR3 DNA is TGTGCCAGCAGCTTAGCCGCTAGAGGACAGGCGTATAGCAATCAGCCCCAGCATTTT. The chain is built from TRBV7-8 and TRBJ1-5; 7 nucleotides agree with TRBD1. The CDR3 spans 19 residues. Germline CDR1 SGHVS, CDR2 FQNEAQ. V was clipped by 0 bases and J by 0 bases; unmatched bases: 11.

The chain links TRBV5-1 to TRBJ2-5; D remains unclear. CDR3 length equals 13 residues. V gave up 0 bases and J gave up 8 bases, with 11 bases separating them. Germline V gene sequence: CDR1 SGHRS, CDR2 YFSETQ. The chain's CDR3 is CASSLEGIYTQYF. The CDR3 coding sequence is TGCGCCAGCAGCTTGGAAGGTATCTACACCCAGTACTTC.

This chain uses TRBV3-1 with TRBJ1-1; no definite D call. V lost 3 bases, J lost 1 base, and 12 bases lay in between. The germline V gene has CDR1 LGHDT and CDR2 YNNKEL (reference sequence). The CDR3 has 15 amino acids. The CDR3, as DNA: TGTGCCAGCAGCCAGGGAGGGAACGCGAACACTGAAGCTTTCTTT. Its protein product is CASSQGGNANTEAFF. Filled out from reference TRBV3-1 and TRBJ1-1, the complete variable domain reads DTAVSQTPKYLVTQMGNDKSIKCEQNLGHDTMYWYKQDSKKFLKIMFSYNNKELIINETVPNRFSPKSPDKAHLNLHINSLELGDSAVYFCASSQGGNANTEAFFGQGTRLTVV.

The rearrangement links TRBV18 to TRBJ1-4; D is ambiguous. The CDR3 has 16 amino acids. CDR1 KGHSH and CDR2 LQKENI come from the germline V gene. V shed 3 bases and J shed 7 bases, with 18 bases lying between them. CDR3 coding DNA: TGTGCCAGCTCACCTAGGAGGGCAGAAAAGGGTGAAAAACTGTTTTTT. Protein sequence: CASSPRRAEKGEKLFF.